A single sample is the source of the 4 T cell receptor beta chains below, sequenced in a study of T cells in Graves' hyperthyroidism and ophthalmopathy. Regions amplified from RNA transcripts were the TCR beta CDR3 regions. First-round RT-PCR of the TCR CDR3 relied on the HTBI primer set. Each CDR3 protein is one row after TCRdb ran MiXCR on the multiplex PCR reads. This table has 250,000 or so distinct CDR3 sequences, 15% to 20% appearing once. Sequencing was carried out using blood. The origin of the receptors is a woman between 18 and 29 years old with Graves' ophthalmopathy.

This clonotype was counted ten times or more. The V and J genes are TRBV5-1 and TRBJ1-4; 7 bases map to TRBD1. The CDR3 consists of 14 residues. V lost 4 bases, J lost 12 bases, and 12 bases stayed unmatched. The germline V gene encodes CDR1 SGHRS and CDR2 YFSETQ. The CDR3 loop reads CASSPGTDLRELFF. CDR3 DNA: TGCGCCAGCAGCCCGGGGACAGATCTTCGGGAACTGTTTTTT.

V is TRBV3-1 and J is TRBJ1-2; TRBD1 agrees at 9 bases. Germline values: CDR1 LGHDT, CDR2 YNNKEL (reference sequence). J gave up 6 bases and V 3 bases, and 2 bases lay outside the gene matches. The CDR3 is made up of 13 amino acids. CDR3: CASSHRDRDGYTF. The CDR3 nucleotides read TGTGCCAGCAGCCACCGGGACAGGGATGGCTACACCTTC.

This clonotype has more than one count but fewer than ten. V is TRBV19 and J is TRBJ2-2; D is uncertain. The CDR3 is 15 amino acids. The V end lost 8 bases, the J end lost 3 bases, and 16 bases lay between the germline ends. The germline V gene has CDR1 LNHDA and CDR2 SQIVND (reference sequence). CDR3 DNA: TGTGCCAGTGGCCCCCCGGGTCTGGACACCGGGGAGCTGTTTTTT. It yields the protein CASGPPGLDTGELFF.

As for this clonotype: Possible read error: a much larger clone is one base away. The gene calls are TRBV5-1 and TRBJ2-1; 7 bases match TRBD2. The length of the CDR3 is 17 residues. Germline V gives CDR1 SGHRS, CDR2 YFSETQ. This chain's CDR3 is CASSLVVGGYSYKEQFF. In DNA form, the CDR3 reads TGCGCCAGCAGCTTGGTTGTGGGAGGGTACTCCTACAAGGAGCAGTTCTTC.